The rows below give T cell receptor beta chains drawn from one sample of a study of control samples from healthy donors and cancer patients. Assay used: immunoSEQ multiplex PCR; TCRdb lists only in-frame clones, some missing. The sample records roughly 150,000 clones, around 88% being singletons. The sequencing sample was made of blood. All receptors derive from a man between 18 and 29 years old in good health. Both conserved end residues are trimmed from each CDR3.

V gene: TRBV18; CDR3 protein: ASSVPGQGTSQH
V gene: TRBV9; CDR3 protein: ASSLGAFRDRTNYGYT
V gene: TRBV27; CDR3 protein: ASSLSGGVDEQF
V gene: TRBV6-6; CDR3 protein: ASSSGRRGTEAF
V gene: TRBV5-8; CDR3 protein: ASSFDTAPTGELF
V gene: TRBV6-5; CDR3 protein: ASSYIFGTGNSPLH
V gene: TRBV7-9; CDR3 protein: ASSPSGPGYYGYT
V gene: TRBV7-8; CDR3 protein: ASRASGQGNSPLH
V gene: TRBV6-5; CDR3 protein: ASSHQGLGTEAF
V gene: TRBV6-2/TRBV6-3; CDR3 protein: ASSYFDEQY
V gene: TRBV11-2; CDR3 protein: ASSLGQGWYEQY
V gene: TRBV7-9; CDR3 protein: ASSTYRGQGIELRENEKLF
V gene: TRBV2; CDR3 protein: ASSEARGQGAPGYT
V gene: TRBV3-1/TRBV3-2; CDR3 protein: ASSQQDRNLLWGNTIY
V gene: TRBV6-1; CDR3 protein: ASSEALDRRTYNSPLH
V gene: TRBV7-9; CDR3 protein: ASSPLTGIEWDGYT
V gene: TRBV3-1/TRBV3-2; CDR3 protein: ASSPSSDLAGAFNEQF
V gene: TRBV4-1; CDR3 protein: ASSQDYRMGNQPQH
V gene: TRBV19; CDR3 protein: ASSIDFTGELF
V gene: TRBV6-2/TRBV6-3; CDR3 protein: ASSYWQRDYGYT
V gene: TRBV9; CDR3 protein: ASSATGTGYQPQH
V gene: TRBV30; CDR3 protein: AWSVLRGKGEKLF
V gene: TRBV6-6; CDR3 protein: ASSSRYSSTDTQY
V gene: TRBV7-9; CDR3 protein: ASSLAGVDNSPLH
V gene: TRBV28; CDR3 protein: ASSFHGQGVNYGYT
V gene: TRBV18; CDR3 protein: ASSPQGTYEQY
V gene: TRBV6-2/TRBV6-3; CDR3 protein: ASSYKPGQSNYEQY
V gene: TRBV28; CDR3 protein: ASSLSDSSEQY
V gene: TRBV18; CDR3 protein: ASSPRAGTGELF
V gene: TRBV3-1/TRBV3-2; CDR3 protein: ASRGTGGMAEAF
V gene: TRBV7-2; CDR3 protein: ASSLPAGVGYT
V gene: TRBV30; CDR3 protein: AWSGGASTDTQY
V gene: TRBV9; CDR3 protein: ASSVGGVGTDYEQY
V gene: TRBV19; CDR3 protein: ASSIGWDPRETQY
V gene: TRBV27; CDR3 protein: ASSSSSRPRTEAF
V gene: TRBV28; CDR3 protein: ASRPGPRYEQY
V gene: TRBV6-6; CDR3 protein: ASRGSGQSYEQY
V gene: TRBV25-1; CDR3 protein: ASSEYETGGGSPLH
V gene: TRBV18; CDR3 protein: ASSPRGNYEQY
V gene: TRBV5-1; CDR3 protein: ASSWGPATGELF
V gene: TRBV5-4; CDR3 protein: ASSRGGNTEAF
V gene: TRBV29-1; CDR3 protein: SVKDRGRGLGKNIQY
V gene: TRBV6-5; CDR3 protein: ASNTGRSPLH
V gene: TRBV7-6; CDR3 protein: ASSLTGTTGELF
V gene: TRBV4-2; CDR3 protein: ASSQENRGGSTDTQY
V gene: TRBV2; CDR3 protein: ASSEESWDGYT
V gene: TRBV16; CDR3 protein: ASSQLPSAVNEQF
V gene: TRBV30; CDR3 protein: AWSVRNSPLH
V gene: TRBV7-9; CDR3 protein: ASSLGGRGARQPQH
V gene: TRBV2; CDR3 protein: ASSERGDRDETQY
V gene: TRBV5-5; CDR3 protein: ASSFGDTFSYEQY
V gene: TRBV24-1; CDR3 protein: ATSDHLGQSYTGELF
V gene: TRBV12-3/TRBV12-4; CDR3 protein: ASSLPATGET
V gene: TRBV30; CDR3 protein: AWSGTGAGNTIY
V gene: TRBV19; CDR3 protein: ASSIVGGRLSNQPQH